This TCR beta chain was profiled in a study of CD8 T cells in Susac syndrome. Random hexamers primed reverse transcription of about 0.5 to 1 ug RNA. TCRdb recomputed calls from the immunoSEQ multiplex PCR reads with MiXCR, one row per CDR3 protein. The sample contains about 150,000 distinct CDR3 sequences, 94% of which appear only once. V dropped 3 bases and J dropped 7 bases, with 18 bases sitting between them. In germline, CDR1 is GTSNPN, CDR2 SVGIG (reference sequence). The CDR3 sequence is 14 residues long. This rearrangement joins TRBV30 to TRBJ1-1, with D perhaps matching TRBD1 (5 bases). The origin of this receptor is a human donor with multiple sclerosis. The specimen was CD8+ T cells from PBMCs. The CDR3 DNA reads TGTGCCTGGAGGTACGGGGGGGTGGTCAGTGAAGCTTTCTTT. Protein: CAWRYGGVVSEAFF. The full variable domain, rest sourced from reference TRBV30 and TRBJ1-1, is SQTIHQWPATLVQPVGSPLSLECTVEGTSNPNLYWYRQAAGRGLQLLFYSVGIGQISSEVPQNLSASRPQDRQFILSSKKLLLSDSGFYLCAWRYGGVVSEAFFGQGTRLTVV.